This T cell receptor beta chain appears in the sequencing data of a study of T cell responses to AZD1222 COVID-19 vaccine. Study results and caveats: Targets within unmutated variant regions were reportedly found for nearly half of spike-specific TCRs. An increase in Spike-specific TCR breadth and depth was observed after two AZD1222 doses.

The repertoire was sequenced with immunoSEQ multiplex PCR; TCRdb's copy has only in-frame clones and lacks some. The table lists tens of thousands of clones, around nine tenths of them singletons. V was shortened by 8 bases and J by 1 base, with 13 bases between the two germline ends. CDR3 length: 14 amino acids. Germline values: CDR1 SNHLY, CDR2 FYNNEI. This clone was seen just once. What it binds is not known. This TCR derives from an adult who received the AZD1222 COVID-19 vaccine. Here the sequenced sample was peripheral blood, taken 28 days after the second AZD1222 dose. The V and J genes are TRBV2 and TRBJ2-3, with D tentatively TRBD2 (6 bases). Written as DNA, the CDR3 is TGTGCCAGCGGGAGGCTGGTTGGCACAGATACGCAGTATTTT. Its protein product is CASGRLVGTDTQYF.